Listed here are 2 T cell receptor beta chains from one sample, sequenced in a study of OX40 agonist ivuxolimab in advanced cancers. Profiled with immunoSEQ multiplex PCR; TCRdb holds only in-frame clones, not every one. In the table there are 13,000 to 15,000 clones, roughly 90% of which are singletons. The sample was CD4+ or CD8+ T cells sorted from blood, taken in a trial of the OX40 agonist ivuxolimab. The receptors originated from an adult with an advanced solid tumor such as melanoma, head and neck, liver or kidney cancer.

This chain joins TRBV7-9 and TRBJ2-7, with D possibly matching TRBD2 (5 bases). V was trimmed by 5 bases and J by 0 bases, leaving 8 bases between them. The CDR3 extends over 13 amino acids. Germline-derived CDR1 and CDR2 are SEHNR and FQNEAQ (reference sequence). The CDR3 DNA reads TGTGCCAGCAGCAGCGGAAGCTCCTACGAGCAGTACTTC. Its translation: CASSSGSSYEQYF.

V and J are TRBV30 and TRBJ2-4; 11 bases match TRBD2. Trimming took 1 base from V and 1 from J; bases not matched to a gene: 0. Germline CDR1 reads GTSNPN; CDR2 reads SVGIG (reference sequence). The CDR3 loop spans 15 amino acids. The CDR3 spells CAWSGTSGAKNIQYF. In DNA form, the CDR3 reads TGTGCCTGGAGTGGGACTAGCGGGGCCAAAAACATTCAGTACTTC.